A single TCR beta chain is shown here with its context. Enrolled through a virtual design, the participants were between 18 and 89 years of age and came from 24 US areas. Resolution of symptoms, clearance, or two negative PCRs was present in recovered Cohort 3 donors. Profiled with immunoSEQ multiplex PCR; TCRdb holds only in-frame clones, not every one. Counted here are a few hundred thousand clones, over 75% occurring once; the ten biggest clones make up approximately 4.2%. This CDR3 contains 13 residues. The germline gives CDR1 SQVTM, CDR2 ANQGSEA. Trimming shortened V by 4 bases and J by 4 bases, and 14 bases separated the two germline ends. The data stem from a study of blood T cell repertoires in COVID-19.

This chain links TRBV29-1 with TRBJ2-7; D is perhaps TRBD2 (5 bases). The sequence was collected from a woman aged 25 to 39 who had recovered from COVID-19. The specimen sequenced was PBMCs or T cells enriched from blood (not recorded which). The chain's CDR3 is CSVGRQRRYEQYF. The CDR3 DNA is TGCAGCGTTGGGAGGCAGCGACGGTACGAGCAGTACTTC.